This passage covers 17 T cell receptor beta chains from one sample sequenced in a study of T cell responses to AZD1222 COVID-19 vaccine. Only in-frame clones appear in the TCRdb table, and some are missing; sequencing was by immunoSEQ multiplex PCR. Of tens of thousands of clones in the sample, approximately 85% were seen once. The input for sequencing was peripheral blood, taken on day 0 of MenACWY control vaccination. The receptors shown here come from an adult in good health.

The genes are TRBV28 and TRBJ2-3, with 7 nucleotides matching TRBD1. CDR3 size: 16 residues. Germline loops: CDR1 MDHEN, CDR2 SYDVKM. V lost 6 bases and J lost 4; bases outside the gene matches: 13. The CDR3 loop is CASSPLGGGGPDTQYF. In DNA, the CDR3 is TGTGCCAGCAGCCCACTAGGGGGCGGTGGTCCAGATACGCAGTATTTT.

V gene TRBV29-1 combines with J gene TRBJ1-2; D gene unclear. The CDR3 totals 9 residues. CDR1 and CDR2 (germline): SQVTM, ANQGSEA. The V gene lost 7 bases and the J gene lost 6 bases, with 6 bases spanning the gap. The CDR3 loop reads CSASDGYTF. The CDR3 DNA reads TGCAGCGCCTCAGATGGCTACACCTTC.

In this sample, this clone turned up once. The gene calls are TRBV30 and TRBJ1-2; TRBD1 matches at 12 bases. CDR1 GTSNPN and CDR2 SVGIG come from the germline V gene (reference sequence). This CDR3 contains 14 residues. J lost 13 bases, V lost 0 bases, and 9 bases had no gene match. CDR3 loop: CAWSVQGTGGRSTF. The DNA for the CDR3 is TGTGCCTGGAGTGTACAAGGGACAGGGGGCAGGTCCACCTTC.

The V gene is TRBV11-2, the J gene TRBJ1-3, with D uncertain. Trimming took 7 bases from V and 0 from J, leaving 10 bases between them. The germline gives CDR1 SGHAT, CDR2 FQNNGV. This CDR3 region has 14 residues. The CDR3 here is CASTEVNSGNTIYF. CDR3 DNA: TGTGCCAGCACGGAGGTGAACTCTGGAAACACCATATATTTT.

V usage is TRBV18 and J usage is TRBJ2-7; no clear D. This CDR3 is built from 11 residues. Germline values: CDR1 KGHSH, CDR2 LQKENI. The ends were cut back, 5 bases at V and 0 bases at J, with 2 bases in the middle. CDR3 residues: CASSGSYEQYF. Written as DNA, the CDR3 is TGTGCCAGCTCAGGCTCCTACGAGCAGTACTTC.

CDR3 amino acids: CASSPTGESYGYTF. In nucleotides, the CDR3 is TGTGCCAGTAGTCCTACAGGGGAGAGTTATGGCTACACCTTC. The V gene is TRBV19, the J gene TRBJ1-2, with 7 bases matching TRBD1. In germline, CDR1 is LNHDA, CDR2 SQIVND (reference sequence). With V trimmed by 5 bases and J by 5 bases, 8 bases remained unmatched. The CDR3 has 14 residues.

V and J are TRBV30 and TRBJ1-3; D might be TRBD1 (5 bases). Per the germline V gene, CDR1 is GTSNPN and CDR2 is SVGIG (reference sequence). CDR3 length: 15 residues. V shed 1 base and J shed 4 bases, with 14 bases lying between them. The CDR3 DNA follows: TGTGCCTGGAGTGCGGGGGATCCCTCGGGAAACACCATATATTTT. This gives the protein CAWSAGDPSGNTIYF. Full variable domain (remainder filled in from reference TRBV30 and TRBJ1-3): SQTIHQWPATLVQPVGSPLSLECTVEGTSNPNLYWYRQAAGRGLQLLFYSVGIGQISSEVPQNLSASRPQDRQFILSSKKLLLSDSGFYLCAWSAGDPSGNTIYFGEGSWLTVV.

This clone occurred a few times. The chain combines TRBV7-6 with TRBJ1-2; 7 nucleotides align to TRBD1. Germline V gene data show CDR1 as SGHVS and CDR2 as FNYEAQ. The CDR3 extends over 19 amino acids. The J segment lost 1 base and the V segment lost 5 bases, leaving 19 bases of the junction unmatched. This CDR3 reads CASSRYPTGARGHNYGYTF. The CDR3 bases are TGTGCCAGCAGCCGATACCCCACAGGGGCCAGGGGCCATAACTATGGCTACACCTTC.

This clone was picked up a small number of times. The chain combines TRBV7-6 with TRBJ1-1, with 7 bases lining up with TRBD1. Germline lookup yields CDR1 SGHVS and CDR2 FNYEAQ. Losses at the gene ends were 1 base for V and 5 bases for J; bases not matched to a gene: 10. The CDR3 covers 16 residues. CDR3 coding DNA: TGTGCCAGCAGCTTAGGCCCCAGGGGGAGAAGGACTGAAGCTTTCTTT. Translating it yields CASSLGPRGRRTEAFF.

CDR3 sequence (DNA): TGTGCCAGCAGCGGGGGACAGGGAGGTCAGCCCCAGCATTTT. Protein sequence: CASSGGQGGQPQHF. The genes are TRBV9 and TRBJ1-5, with 9 nucleotides matching TRBD1. The CDR3 runs 14 residues. V trimming: 3 bases; J trimming: 6 bases; junction bases outside the gene matches: 4. Looked up from germline, CDR1 is SGDLS and CDR2 is YYNGEE.

The chain employs TRBV2 and TRBJ2-5; 7 bases are shared with TRBD2. In germline, CDR1 is SNHLY, CDR2 FYNNEI. The ends lost 9 bases at V and 5 bases at J; junction bases unmatched: 6. The CDR3 runs 12 residues. CDR3 bases: TGTGCCAGGGCTTACGGGGGGGAGACCCAGTACTTC. This sequence encodes CARAYGGETQYF.

This chain uses TRBV6-2 or TRBV6-3 with TRBJ2-7; D ambiguous. The length of the CDR3 is 14 residues. The germline V gene encodes CDR1 MNHEY and CDR2 SVGEGT. V lost 0 bases to trimming and J lost 2 bases, with 8 bases between them. The DNA of the CDR3 is TGTGCCAGCAGTTACTCGAGCAGGACCTACGAGCAGTACTTC. The encoded protein is CASSYSSRTYEQYF.

This clone was counted a few times. This rearrangement joins TRBV7-6 to TRBJ2-1; 7 bases map to TRBD2. The V segment lost 3 bases and the J segment 4 bases; nucleotides outside the gene matches: 3. Germline loops: CDR1 SGHVS, CDR2 FNYEAQ. CDR3 length: 14 amino acids. CDR3 in DNA: TGTGCCAGCAGCTTGGGCGGGAGATACAATGAGCAGTTCTTC. Its protein is CASSLGGRYNEQFF.

V is TRBV4-1 and J is TRBJ2-5; 7 bases fit TRBD1. The V gene end was trimmed by 6 bases and the J gene end by 3 bases; junction bases not matched to a gene: 10. Germline V gene data show CDR1 as MGHRA and CDR2 as YSYEKL. This CDR3 has 15 amino acids. The CDR3: CASRKGQEVKETQYF. CDR3 DNA: TGCGCCAGCAGAAAAGGACAGGAGGTAAAAGAGACCCAGTACTTC.

This chain joins TRBV5-1 and TRBJ2-5; 11 bases are a match to TRBD2. Per the germline V gene, CDR1 is SGHRS and CDR2 is YFSETQ. The CDR3 is made up of 15 amino acids. Trimming cost V 5 bases and J 5 bases; bases outside gene matches: 8. CDR3: CASRYTSGGRETQYF. CDR3 nucleotides: TGCGCCAGCAGATATACTAGCGGGGGAAGGGAGACCCAGTACTTC.

Written as DNA, the CDR3 is TGTGCCAGCAGCTTAGGAAGAGGCGGGGGTGTAAACATTCAGTACTTC. Translating gives CASSLGRGGGVNIQYF. The chain couples TRBV11-2 to TRBJ2-4, with 7 bases lining up with TRBD2. The CDR3 is 16 amino acids. The germline CDR1 and CDR2 sequences are SGHAT and FQNNGV. V shed 1 base, J shed 6 bases, and the junction held 9 bases outside the gene matches.

V usage is TRBV3-1 (or the pseudogene TRBV3-2) and J usage is TRBJ1-5, with no clear D. Trimming stripped 1 base from V and 0 bases from J, with 10 bases between. Germline-derived CDR1 and CDR2 are LGHDT and YNNKEL (reference sequence). The CDR3 loop spans 16 amino acids. This CDR3 reads CASSQGGQSSNQPQHF. The CDR3 nucleotides are TGTGCCAGCAGCCAAGGGGGTCAGAGTAGCAATCAGCCCCAGCATTTT.